This TCR beta chain originates from a study of cytomegalovirus exposure and HLA in healthy donors. Whole-study findings and limits: Rare TCR sequences dominated, though some public TCRs recurred in many donors. That first-cohort TCR clusters tended to co-occur in the roughly 130 validation repertoires was found in a later analysis. Confirmation in vitro established that three CMV-associated chains were specific for CMV antigens. Among TCR beta chains, those listed as cytomegalovirus-associated numbered around 180.

Clones were read by immunoSEQ multiplex PCR, and TCRdb kept only the in-frame ones, dropping some. The sample shows under 300,000 clones, about 86% of them seen only once. Looked up from germline, CDR1 is SGHAT and CDR2 is FQNNGV. J was trimmed by 0 bases and V by 3 bases; bases with no gene match: 4. The CDR3 sequence is 17 residues long. Comments on this clone: Its antigen is unidentified.

The specimen was PBMCs. This TCR came from a woman aged 25 to 39 in good health and CMV-seropositive. The chain uses TRBV11-2 and TRBJ2-1; 11 nucleotides agree with TRBD2. The CDR3 DNA reads as TGTGCCAGCAGCTTGACTAGCGGGGCTTTCTCCTACAATGAGCAGTTCTTC. It codes for CASSLTSGAFSYNEQFF.